This TCR beta chain was recovered during a study of blood T cell repertoires in COVID-19 (dated by TCRdb to the early 2020s). Describing the broader study: The collaborator samples originated in the United States, Italy and Spain and spanned the acute and convalescent phases of COVID-19. The material from the prospective study consisted of cDNA or gDNA derived from T cells, B-cell-depleted T cells, or PBMCs. The samples were drawn from two sources: the first 160 participants of the ongoing ImmuneRACE study, and fewer than 1,500 subjects contributed by 6 global collaborators. Where HLA class I and class II types were available, the types were taken from metadata supplied by the sample provider, not from assay-based typing. The dataset comprised deeply sampled blood TCRbeta repertoires from subjects exposed to, actively infected with, or recovered from COVID-19. A de-identified subject ID, COVID-19 status, age in years and sex were almost always included in the sample metadata. The repertoires were made available in a free public database intended to serve as a resource for research on the immune response to SARS-CoV-2.

In Seattle, one collaborating source enrolled patients while the infection was active and tracked those patients longitudinally over the course of disease. Whole blood was collected in K2EDTA tubes by collaborating institutions according to the institutions' own protocols. Collaborator samples were shipped for TCRbeta analysis as frozen whole blood, isolated PBMCs, or DNA extracted from either sample type. Study-wide conclusions, independent of this receptor: The quantity of clinical and demographic metadata differed by source and by participant and was supplied without curation.

The CDR3 starts with the cysteine, ends with the phenylalanine, and has 16 residues. CDR3 DNA only is kept here, 48 bases in frame from base 1. The CDR1 and CDR2 encoded by the germline V gene are SNHLY and FYNNEI. Between the V and J ends, shortened by 3 bases and 1 base respectively, the junction contains 12 bases. TCRbeta CDR3 regions were amplified from genomic DNA using the immunoSEQ Assay, a bias-controlled multiplex PCR. As for the authors' bioinformatics: The number of nucleated cells in each sample was estimated from the amplification of reference gene primers within the assay. To quantify the absolute abundance of each unique TCRbeta CDR3 rearrangement, sequence reads were collapsed and filtered. For each sample, productive Simpson clonality was calculated as the square root of Simpson's diversity index across productive rearrangements. TCRdb mirrors the immuneACCESS table, restricted to in-frame sequences. Some clones are absent from its copies; in checked studies, under half trace to an unresolved V gene, and the reason for the others is unknown. D and trimming were read from the DNA, whereas the V and J calls and clone size are those reported in that table. In this sample the table shows 200,000 to 250,000 clones, just over 85% of which occur a single time. Of the sample, 11% is held by the ten largest clones.

As concerns this clone: The antigen it binds to is not known. Per-nucleotide qualities are absent, and no much larger clonotype sits a single base away.

The rearranged segments are TRBV2 and TRBJ2-2; D gene: possibly TRBD2, on 6 matching bases. The sequence was obtained from a middle-aged man with COVID-19, enrolled during active disease. Material: peripheral blood. The DNA sequence is TGTGCCAGCAGTGATGTGGGGGGAAAGAACACCGGGGAGCTGTTTTTT. It translates as CASSDVGGKNTGELFF.